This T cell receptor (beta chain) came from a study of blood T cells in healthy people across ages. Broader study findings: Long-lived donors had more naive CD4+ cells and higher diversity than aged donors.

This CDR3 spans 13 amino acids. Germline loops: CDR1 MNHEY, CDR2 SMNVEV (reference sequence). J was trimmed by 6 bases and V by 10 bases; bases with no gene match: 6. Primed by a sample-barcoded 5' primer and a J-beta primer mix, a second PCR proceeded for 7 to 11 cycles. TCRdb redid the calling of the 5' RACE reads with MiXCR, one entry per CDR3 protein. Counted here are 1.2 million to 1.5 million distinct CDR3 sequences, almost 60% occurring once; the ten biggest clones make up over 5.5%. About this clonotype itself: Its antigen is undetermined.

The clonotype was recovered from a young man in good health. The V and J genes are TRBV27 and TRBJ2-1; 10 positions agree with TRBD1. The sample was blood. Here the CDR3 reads CATWDRGPNEQFF. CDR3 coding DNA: TGTGCCACCTGGGACAGGGGACCCAATGAGCAGTTCTTC.